This TCR beta chain was sequenced in a study of blood T cell repertoires in COVID-19. Study at large: COVID-19 samples, acute and convalescent, were from the United States, Italy and Spain. T cells, B-cell-depleted T cells, or PBMCs supplied cDNA or gDNA.

The length of the CDR3 is 12 residues. Germline V lookup: CDR1 MNHNY, CDR2 SVGAGI (reference sequence). Trimming left V 6 bases short and J 7 bases short, with 12 bases between. In the original processing: Cell counts per sample came from amplifying reference gene primers. Generated by immunoSEQ multiplex PCR, the TCRdb table keeps only in-frame clones and is missing some. V and J calls plus clone size are reproduced from that table; the DNA served to infer D and trimming. The sample consists of around 70,000 clones, around four fifths of them appearing once. This sequence joins TRBV6-6 and TRBJ1-2; D perhaps matches TRBD1 (6 bases). The sample consisted of peripheral blood. The clonotype originates from a human donor in a cohort sampled during active COVID-19. The CDR3 DNA reads TGTGCCAGCAGGCCAACAGGGAGTGGCTACACCTTC. Protein sequence: CASRPTGSGYTF.